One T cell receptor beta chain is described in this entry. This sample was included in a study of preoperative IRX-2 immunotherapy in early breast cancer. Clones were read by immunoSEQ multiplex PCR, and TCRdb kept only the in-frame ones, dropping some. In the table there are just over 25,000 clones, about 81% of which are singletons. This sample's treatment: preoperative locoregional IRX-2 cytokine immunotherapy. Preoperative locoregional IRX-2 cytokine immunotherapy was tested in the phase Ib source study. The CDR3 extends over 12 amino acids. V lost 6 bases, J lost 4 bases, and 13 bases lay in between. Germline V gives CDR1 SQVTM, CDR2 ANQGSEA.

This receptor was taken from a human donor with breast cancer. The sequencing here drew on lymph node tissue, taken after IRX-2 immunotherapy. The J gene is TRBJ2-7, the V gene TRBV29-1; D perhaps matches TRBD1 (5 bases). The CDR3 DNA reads TGCAGCGTCCAGGGTGGAACATACGAGCAGTACTTC. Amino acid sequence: CSVQGGTYEQYF.